This TCR beta chain was sequenced in a study of blood T cells in healthy people across ages. Study-wide findings and caveats: More naive CD4+ cells and higher diversity were found in long-lived than in aged donors.

At least 6 micrograms of total RNA were extracted per sample. With regard to this clonotype: Antigen: not known.

For the second PCR, which ran for roughly 6 to 11 cycles, a sample-barcoded 5' primer and a J-beta primer mix were used. A tag from a template-switch adaptor with 12 random nucleotides marked each cDNA molecule. TCRdb reanalysed the 5' RACE reads using MiXCR and keeps one entry per CDR3 protein. This table has hundreds of thousands of distinct CDR3 sequences, around three fifths appearing once. Germline CDR1 is DFQATT and CDR2 is SNEGSKA (reference sequence). This CDR3 is 13 amino acids long. Trimming pared 6 bases from V and 1 base from J, leaving 12 bases between. This clonotype was obtained from a man in his forties in good health. The sequenced sample consisted of blood. The chain employs TRBV20-1 and TRBJ2-5; D unclear. CDR3 sequence reads: CSASGSAQETQYF. CDR3 sequence (DNA): TGCAGTGCCAGTGGCAGCGCCCAAGAGACCCAGTACTTC.